This TCR beta chain was recovered during a study of response to subunit inactivated influenza vaccine. One entry per CDR3 protein, called by TCRdb with MiXCR from the RT-PCR reads. The sample carries about 780,000 distinct CDR3 sequences, roughly 18% recorded once. General observations from the study: It was the authors' suggestion that each seasonal influenza vaccination recruits few new T cells.

This clonotype was seen only a few times. The antigen is undetermined. The CDR3 is made up of 12 amino acids. V dropped 3 bases and J dropped 6 bases, with 8 bases sitting between them. From germline, CDR1 is DFQATT and CDR2 SNEGSKA (reference sequence). The sequencing here drew on PBMCs from blood, taken roughly 5 days after vaccination. The rearrangement uses TRBV20-1 and TRBJ2-2; D uncertain. The receptor's source is a man aged 50 to 60 who received an inactivated influenza vaccine. The CDR3 sequence is CSARKGPGELFF. The CDR3 DNA follows: TGCAGTGCTAGGAAAGGGCCCGGGGAGCTGTTTTTT.